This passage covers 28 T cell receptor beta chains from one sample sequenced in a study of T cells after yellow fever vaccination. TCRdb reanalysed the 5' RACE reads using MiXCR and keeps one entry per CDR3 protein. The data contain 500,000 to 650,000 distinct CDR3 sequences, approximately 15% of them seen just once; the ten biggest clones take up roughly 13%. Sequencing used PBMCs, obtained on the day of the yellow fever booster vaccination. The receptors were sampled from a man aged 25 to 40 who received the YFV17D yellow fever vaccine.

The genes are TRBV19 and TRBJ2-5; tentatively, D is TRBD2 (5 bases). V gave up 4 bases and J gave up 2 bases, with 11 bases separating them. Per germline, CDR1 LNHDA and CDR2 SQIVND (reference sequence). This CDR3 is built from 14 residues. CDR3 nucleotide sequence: TGTGCCAGTAGTAACCCAGGACTTCAAGAGACCCAGTACTTC. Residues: CASSNPGLQETQYF.

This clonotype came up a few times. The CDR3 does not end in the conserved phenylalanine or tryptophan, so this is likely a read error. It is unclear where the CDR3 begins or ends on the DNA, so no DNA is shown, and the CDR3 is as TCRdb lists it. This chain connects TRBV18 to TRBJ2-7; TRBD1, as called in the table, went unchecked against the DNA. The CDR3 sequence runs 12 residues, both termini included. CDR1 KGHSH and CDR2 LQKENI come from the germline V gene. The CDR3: CASSNLGTGLDI.

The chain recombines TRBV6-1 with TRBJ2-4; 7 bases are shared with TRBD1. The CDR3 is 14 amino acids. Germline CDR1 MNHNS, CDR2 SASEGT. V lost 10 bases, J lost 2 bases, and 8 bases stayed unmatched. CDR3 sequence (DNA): TGTGCCACCTGGGACAGCCTGACCAAAAACATTCAGTACTTC. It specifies CATWDSLTKNIQYF.

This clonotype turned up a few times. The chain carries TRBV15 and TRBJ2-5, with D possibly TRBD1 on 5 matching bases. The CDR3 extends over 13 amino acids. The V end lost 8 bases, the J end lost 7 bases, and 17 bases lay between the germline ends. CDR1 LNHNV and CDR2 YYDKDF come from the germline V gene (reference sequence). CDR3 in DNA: TGTGCCACCTCGGCGACAGCTACTGGGACCCAGTACTTC. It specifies CATSATATGTQYF.

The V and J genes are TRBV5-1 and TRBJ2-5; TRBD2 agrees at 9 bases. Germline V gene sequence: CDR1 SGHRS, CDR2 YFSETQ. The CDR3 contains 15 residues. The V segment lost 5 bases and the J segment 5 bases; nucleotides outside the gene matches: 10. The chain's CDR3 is CASSFGSGRSETQYF. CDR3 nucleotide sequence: TGCGCCAGCAGTTTTGGTAGCGGGAGAAGTGAGACCCAGTACTTC.

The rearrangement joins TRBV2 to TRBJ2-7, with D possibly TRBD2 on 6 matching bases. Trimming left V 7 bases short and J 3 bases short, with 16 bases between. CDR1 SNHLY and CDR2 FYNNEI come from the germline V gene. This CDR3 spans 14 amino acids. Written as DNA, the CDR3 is TGTGCCAGCATCGGAGGGAGGTTTCGCTACGAGCAGTACTTC. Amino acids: CASIGGRFRYEQYF.

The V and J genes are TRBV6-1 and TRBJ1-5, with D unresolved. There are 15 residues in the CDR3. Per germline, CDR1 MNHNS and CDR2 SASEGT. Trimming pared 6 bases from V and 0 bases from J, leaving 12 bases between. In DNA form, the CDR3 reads TGTGCCAGCAGCAAGGTGGGGTATAGCAATCAGCCCCAGCATTTT. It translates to CASSKVGYSNQPQHF.

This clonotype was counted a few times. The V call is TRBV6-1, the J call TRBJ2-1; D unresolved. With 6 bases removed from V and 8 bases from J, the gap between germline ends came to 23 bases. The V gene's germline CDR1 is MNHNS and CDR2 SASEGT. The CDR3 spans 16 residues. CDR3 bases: TGTGCCAGCAGCTTTAGCACGGTAGTACATGTCGATGAGCAGTTCTTC. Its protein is CASSFSTVVHVDEQFF.

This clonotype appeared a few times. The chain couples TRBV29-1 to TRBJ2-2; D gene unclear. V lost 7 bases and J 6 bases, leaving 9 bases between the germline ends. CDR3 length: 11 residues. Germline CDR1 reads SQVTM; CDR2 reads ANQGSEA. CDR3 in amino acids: CSGRGSGELFF. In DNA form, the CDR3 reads TGCAGCGGACGAGGCTCCGGGGAGCTGTTTTTT.

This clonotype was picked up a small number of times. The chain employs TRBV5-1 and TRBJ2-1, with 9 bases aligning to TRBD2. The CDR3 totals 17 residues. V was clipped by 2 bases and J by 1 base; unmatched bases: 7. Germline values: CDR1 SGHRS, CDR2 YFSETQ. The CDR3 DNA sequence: TGCGCCAGCAGCTTACTTAGCGGGAGTCGGTCCTACAATGAGCAGTTCTTC. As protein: CASSLLSGSRSYNEQFF.

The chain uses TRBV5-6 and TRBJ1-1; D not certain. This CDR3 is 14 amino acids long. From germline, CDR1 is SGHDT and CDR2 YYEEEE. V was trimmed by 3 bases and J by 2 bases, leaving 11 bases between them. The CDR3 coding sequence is TGTGCCAGCAGCTCATTCAGCATTAACACTGAAGCTTTCTTT. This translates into CASSSFSINTEAFF.

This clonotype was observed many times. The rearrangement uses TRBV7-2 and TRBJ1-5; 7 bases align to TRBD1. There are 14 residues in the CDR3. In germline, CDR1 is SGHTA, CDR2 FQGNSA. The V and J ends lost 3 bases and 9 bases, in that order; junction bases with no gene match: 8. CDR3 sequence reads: CASSFGQDRGPQHF. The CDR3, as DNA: TGTGCCAGCAGCTTCGGACAGGACCGGGGGCCCCAGCATTTT.

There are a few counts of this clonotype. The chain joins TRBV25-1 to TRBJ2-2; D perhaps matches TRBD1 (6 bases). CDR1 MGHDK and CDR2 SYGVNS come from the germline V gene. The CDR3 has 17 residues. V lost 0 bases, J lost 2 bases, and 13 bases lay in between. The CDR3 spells CASSEYFGTRNTGELFF. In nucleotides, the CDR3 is TGTGCCAGCAGTGAATACTTCGGGACACGTAACACCGGGGAGCTGTTTTTT.

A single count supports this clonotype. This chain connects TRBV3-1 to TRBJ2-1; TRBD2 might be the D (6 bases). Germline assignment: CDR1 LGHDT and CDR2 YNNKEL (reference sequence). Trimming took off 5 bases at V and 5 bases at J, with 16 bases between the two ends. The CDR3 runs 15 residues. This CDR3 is CASSAPAGLHNEQFF. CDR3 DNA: TGTGCCAGCAGCGCACCAGCGGGTCTGCACAATGAGCAGTTCTTC.

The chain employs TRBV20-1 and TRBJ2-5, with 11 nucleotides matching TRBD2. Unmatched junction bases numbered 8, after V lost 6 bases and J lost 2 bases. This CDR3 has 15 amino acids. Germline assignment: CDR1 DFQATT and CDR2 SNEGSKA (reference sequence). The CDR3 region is CSAPLAGDLQETQYF. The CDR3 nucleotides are TGCAGTGCGCCACTAGCGGGGGACTTACAAGAGACCCAGTACTTC.

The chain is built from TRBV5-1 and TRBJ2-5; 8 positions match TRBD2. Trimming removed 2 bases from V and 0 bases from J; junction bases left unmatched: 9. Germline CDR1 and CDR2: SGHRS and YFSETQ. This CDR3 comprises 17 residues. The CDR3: CASSFGAAGEDQETQYF. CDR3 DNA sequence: TGCGCCAGCAGCTTCGGTGCAGCGGGAGAGGACCAAGAGACCCAGTACTTC.

CDR3 DNA sequence: TGTGCCAGCTGGGGAAGCGGGAGGTCAATCGAGGAGCAGTTCTTC. Translated: CASWGSGRSIEEQFF. This rearrangement joins TRBV19 to TRBJ2-1; TRBD2 matches 9 bases. Germline V CDR1 and CDR2: LNHDA, SQIVND (reference sequence). The V and J ends lost 9 bases and 10 bases, in that order; junction bases with no gene match: 16. The CDR3 is 15 residues long.

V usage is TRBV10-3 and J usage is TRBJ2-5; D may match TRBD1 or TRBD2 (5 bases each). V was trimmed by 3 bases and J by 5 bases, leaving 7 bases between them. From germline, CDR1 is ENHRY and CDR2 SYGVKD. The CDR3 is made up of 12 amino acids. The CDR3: CAISDREETQYF. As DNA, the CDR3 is TGTGCCATCAGTGACAGGGAGGAGACCCAGTACTTC.

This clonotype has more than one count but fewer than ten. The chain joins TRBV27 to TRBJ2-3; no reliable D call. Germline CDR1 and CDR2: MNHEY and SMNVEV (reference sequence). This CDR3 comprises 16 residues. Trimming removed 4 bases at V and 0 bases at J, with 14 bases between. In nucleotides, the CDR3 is TGTGCCAGCAGTTCTCCAGCCCGGGCGAGCACAGATACGCAGTATTTT. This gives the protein CASSSPARASTDTQYF.

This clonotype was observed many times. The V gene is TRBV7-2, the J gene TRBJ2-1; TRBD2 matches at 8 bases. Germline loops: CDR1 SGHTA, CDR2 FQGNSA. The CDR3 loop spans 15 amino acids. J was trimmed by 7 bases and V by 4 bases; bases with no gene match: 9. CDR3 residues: CASSSGAGAGNEQFF. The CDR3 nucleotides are TGTGCCAGCAGCTCGGGAGCGGGAGCGGGAAATGAGCAGTTCTTC. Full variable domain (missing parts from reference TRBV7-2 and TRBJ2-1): GAGVSQSPSNKVTEKGKDVELRCDPISGHTALYWYRQSLGQGLEFLIYFQGNSAPDKSGLPSDRFSAERTGGSVSTLTIQRTQQEDSAVYLCASSSGAGAGNEQFFGPGTRLTVL.

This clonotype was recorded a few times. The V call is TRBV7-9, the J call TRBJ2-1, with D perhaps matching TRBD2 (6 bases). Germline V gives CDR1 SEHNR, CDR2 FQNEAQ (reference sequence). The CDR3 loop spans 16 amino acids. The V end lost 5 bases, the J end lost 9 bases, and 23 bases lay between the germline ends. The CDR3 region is CASSPRRRALGGEQFF. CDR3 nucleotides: TGTGCCAGCAGCCCAAGAAGAAGGGCCCTGGGGGGTGAGCAGTTCTTC.

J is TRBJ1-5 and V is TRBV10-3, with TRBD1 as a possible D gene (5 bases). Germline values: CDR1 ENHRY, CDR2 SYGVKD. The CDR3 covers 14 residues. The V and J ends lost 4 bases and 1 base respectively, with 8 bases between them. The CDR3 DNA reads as TGTGCCATCAGTGGGGGGACCAGCAATCAGCCCCAGCATTTT. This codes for CAISGGTSNQPQHF.

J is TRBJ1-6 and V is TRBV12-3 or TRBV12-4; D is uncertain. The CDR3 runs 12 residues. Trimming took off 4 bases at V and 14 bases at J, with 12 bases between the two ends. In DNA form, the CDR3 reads TGTGCCAGCAGTTGGGCCTTAGAGGCCCTCCACTTT. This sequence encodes CASSWALEALHF.

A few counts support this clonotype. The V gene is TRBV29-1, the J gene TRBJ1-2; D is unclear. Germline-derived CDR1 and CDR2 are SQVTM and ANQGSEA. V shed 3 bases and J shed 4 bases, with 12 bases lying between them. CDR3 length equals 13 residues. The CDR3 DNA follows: TGCAGCGTTGAGGACGGTAGCCGCTATGGCTACACCTTC. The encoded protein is CSVEDGSRYGYTF. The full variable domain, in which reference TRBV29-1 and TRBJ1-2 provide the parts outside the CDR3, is SAVISQKPSRDICQRGTSLTIQCQVDSQVTMMFWYRQQPGQSLTLIATANQGSEATYESGFVIDKFPISRPNLTFSTLTVSNMSPEDSSIYLCSVEDGSRYGYTFGSGTRLTVV.

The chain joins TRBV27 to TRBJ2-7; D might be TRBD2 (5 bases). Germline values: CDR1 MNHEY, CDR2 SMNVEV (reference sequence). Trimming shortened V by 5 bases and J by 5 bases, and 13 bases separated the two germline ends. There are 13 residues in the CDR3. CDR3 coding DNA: TGTGCCAGCAGTCGCCTAGACGGGGACGAGCAGTACTTC. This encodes CASSRLDGDEQYF.

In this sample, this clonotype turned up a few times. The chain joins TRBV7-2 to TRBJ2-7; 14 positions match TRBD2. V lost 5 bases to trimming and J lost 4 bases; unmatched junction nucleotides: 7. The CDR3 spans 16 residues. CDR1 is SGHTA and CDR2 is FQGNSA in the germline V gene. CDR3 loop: CASSTGTSGSIYEQYF. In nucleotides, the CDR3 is TGTGCCAGCAGCACCGGGACTAGCGGGAGTATATACGAGCAGTACTTC.

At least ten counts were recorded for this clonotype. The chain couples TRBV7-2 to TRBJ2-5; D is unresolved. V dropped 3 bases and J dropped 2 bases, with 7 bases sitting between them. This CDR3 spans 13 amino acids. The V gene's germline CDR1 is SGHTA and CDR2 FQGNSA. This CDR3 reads CASSLRTQETQYF. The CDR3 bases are TGTGCCAGCAGCTTGCGTACTCAAGAGACCCAGTACTTC.

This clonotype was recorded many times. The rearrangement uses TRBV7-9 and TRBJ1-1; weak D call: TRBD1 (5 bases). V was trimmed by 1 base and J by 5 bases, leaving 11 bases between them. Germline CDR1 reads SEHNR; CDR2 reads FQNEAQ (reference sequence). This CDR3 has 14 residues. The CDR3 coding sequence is TGTGCCAGCAGCTTAGAGGGGTCGAGGACTGAAGCTTTCTTT. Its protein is CASSLEGSRTEAFF.